This T cell receptor (beta chain) was obtained from a study of shared clonotypes between healthy human individuals. Within Nashville, Tennessee resided all donors, each a Caucasian adult. From CD4+ cells came CD45RA+ naive and CD45RA-negative memory subsets. Deep was the level used in running the assay. Clones were read by immunoSEQ multiplex PCR, and TCRdb kept only the in-frame ones, dropping some. Among 950,000 to 1,100,000 clones listed, 65% to 75% were seen once. Germline CDR1 is SGHRS and CDR2 is YFSETQ. The CDR3 loop spans 16 amino acids. V was cut by 9 bases and J by 4 bases, with 24 bases left in between.

Sequenced input: memory CD4+ T cells sorted from blood. Subset specified: CD45RA-negative fraction. The sequence was collected from a man between 18 and 29 years old in good health. The V gene is TRBV5-1, the J gene TRBJ2-3; D may be TRBD2 (5 bases). CDR3 in DNA: TGCGCCACAGGTATAGGCCTTAGAGGGCAAGCAGATACGCAGTATTTT. Its protein product is CATGIGLRGQADTQYF.